The rows below give T cell receptor beta chains drawn from one sample of a study of blood T cell repertoires in COVID-19. Profiled with immunoSEQ multiplex PCR; TCRdb holds only in-frame clones, not every one. The sample lists over 80,000 clones, roughly 75% occurring once. Input material: peripheral blood. These TCRs come from a woman aged 50 to 60 with acute or convalescent COVID-19. Each CDR3 is given with its conserved first and last residue. D genes are given only for firm matches. Where a row states a size, it is once, few, many or the class of an expanded clone; other rows omit it.

TRBV6-5	.	TRBJ1-1	.	TGTGCCAGCAGTTACGACCGGGGCACTGAAGCTTTCTTT	CASSYDRGTEAFF
TRBV7-9	few	TRBJ1-3	TRBD1	TGTGCCAGCAGCTCAACCCGGGACAGGGGGCTTGGAAACACCATATATTTT	CASSSTRDRGLGNTIYF
TRBV5-6	.	TRBJ2-7	TRBD1	TGTGCCAGCAGCTGGAAGACCGGGACAGGGTCATACGAGCAGTACTTC	CASSWKTGTGSYEQYF
TRBV12-3/TRBV12-4	.	TRBJ1-5	.	TGTGCCAGCAGCGACAGCCTCTATCAGCCCCAGCATTTT	CASSDSLYQPQHF
TRBV18	once	TRBJ1-6	.	TGTGCCAGCTCACCTGGGACAAAACTAAATTCACCCCTCCACTTT	CASSPGTKLNSPLHF
TRBV28	.	TRBJ2-7	TRBD1	TGTGCCAGCAGTTTATTGACAGGGAGCTCCTACGAGCAGTACTTC	CASSLLTGSSYEQYF
TRBV4-3	.	TRBJ1-3	.	TGCGCCAGCAGCCAAGATCAGGGTGACTCTGGAAACACCATATATTTT	CASSQDQGDSGNTIYF
TRBV2	.	TRBJ2-1	TRBD2	TGTGCCAGCAGTAGCTTTAGCGGGACCAATGAGCAGTTCTTC	CASSSFSGTNEQFF
TRBV28	.	TRBJ1-2	.	TGTGCCAGCAGCGCCCAGGGTCCCTATGGCTACACCTTC	CASSAQGPYGYTF
TRBV7-8	.	TRBJ2-5	.	TGTGCCAGCAGTCGGGATCAGGAGACCCAGTACTTC	CASSRDQETQYF
TRBV10-3	.	TRBJ1-1	.	TGTGCCATCAGGGGGAGGGACACTGAAGCTTTCTTT	CAIRGRDTEAFF
TRBV28	.	TRBJ1-4	.	TGTGCCAGCAGTTTACAGGGAGGTAATAATGAAAAACTGTTTTTT	CASSLQGGNNEKLFF
TRBV7-3	.	TRBJ2-3	.	TGTGCCAGCAGCTTCCGTGCAGGGTTGGGCACAGATACGCAGTATTTT	CASSFRAGLGTDTQYF
TRBV10-3	.	TRBJ2-2	TRBD1	TGTGCCATCAAGGGGACAGGGGGGAACACCGGGGAGCTGTTTTTT	CAIKGTGGNTGELFF
TRBV28	.	TRBJ1-2	TRBD1	TGTGCCAGCAGTATCTACTATGCGGACAGGGGCGGCTACACCTTC	CASSIYYADRGGYTF
TRBV28	many	TRBJ1-1	.	TGTGCCAGCAGCCCGACAATTCCTGAAGCTTTCTTT	CASSPTIPEAFF
TRBV2	.	TRBJ1-1	.	TGTGCCAGCAGTGACGGGAGGGCTTTGGAAGCTTTCTTT	CASSDGRALEAFF
TRBV19	.	TRBJ1-1	.	TGTGCCAGTGCAGGTCATTTGAACACTGAAGCTTTCTTT	CASAGHLNTEAFF
TRBV3-1/TRBV3-2	.	TRBJ1-1	TRBD1	TGTGCCAGCACGCGACAGGGTGGAGGCACTGAAGCTTTCTTT	CASTRQGGGTEAFF
TRBV21-1	.	TRBJ1-1	.	TGTGCCAGCAGCAAAGATAGCATCCTGGTCACTGAAGCTTTCTTT	CASSKDSILVTEAFF
TRBV4-1	once	TRBJ2-7	TRBD1	TGCGCCAGCAGCCAATGGGACAGCTACGAGCAGTACTTC	CASSQWDSYEQYF
TRBV7-6	.	TRBJ2-2	TRBD2	TGTGCCAGCATCCGGGGGGGCCTCGGCGGGGAGCTGTTTTTT	CASIRGGLGGELFF
TRBV7-9	.	TRBJ1-1	TRBD1	TGTGCCAGCAGCTTTCCCGGGACAGGTCCGGGCGAAGCTTTCTTT	CASSFPGTGPGEAFF
TRBV28	.	TRBJ2-7	TRBD1	TGTGCCAGCAGCTGGGGACAGGGATCCTACGAGCAGTACTTC	CASSWGQGSYEQYF
TRBV10-3	few	TRBJ1-1	.	TGTGCCATCAGTGAGCCGGACACTGAAGCTTTCTTT	CAISEPDTEAFF
TRBV7-9	.	TRBJ1-3	.	TGTGCCAGCAGCTTAAGGGGCGCTGGCTCTGGAAACACCATATATTTT	CASSLRGAGSGNTIYF
TRBV7-8	.	TRBJ2-2	.	TGTGCCAGCAGCTTAGCCGGGACAACTAAGGCCGGGGAGCTGTTTTTT	CASSLAGTTKAGELFF
TRBV28	.	TRBJ1-2	.	TGTGCCAGCAGTTTAATAAGGAGAGCTAACTATGGCTACACCTTC	CASSLIRRANYGYTF
TRBV6-6	.	TRBJ2-2	.	TGTGCCAGCTCCGAGGACACCGGGGAGCTGTTTTTT	CASSEDTGELFF
TRBV28	.	TRBJ1-2	.	TGTGCCAGCAGCGCGCCCAGGGCCTCTAACTATGGCTACACCTTC	CASSAPRASNYGYTF
TRBV24-1	.	TRBJ2-1	.	TGTGCCACCACGACTTCAGACTACAATGAGCAGTTCTTC	CATTTSDYNEQFF
TRBV6-1	.	TRBJ2-3	TRBD1	TGTGCCAGCAGTGAAGGAGGGACAGGGGGCACAGATACGCAGTATTTT	CASSEGGTGGTDTQYF
TRBV28	.	TRBJ1-5	TRBD1	TGTGCCAGTGCCCGGGACAGGGGGCAGAAACAGCCCCAGCATTTT	CASARDRGQKQPQHF
TRBV6-4	few	TRBJ2-1	TRBD1	TGTGCCAGCAGTCTCCGCGGCGGGACAGGGAGTGATGAGCAGTTCTTC	CASSLRGGTGSDEQFF
TRBV4-1	.	TRBJ1-6	.	TGCGCCAGCAGCCAAGAGGAGGGCGGCTTTAATTCACCCCTCCACTTT	CASSQEEGGFNSPLHF
TRBV28	.	TRBJ1-1	TRBD1	TGTGCCAGCAGTCGGGACAGGGTCGTCACTGAAGCTTTCTTT	CASSRDRVVTEAFF
TRBV6-5	once	TRBJ2-3	TRBD2	TGTGCCAGCAGACCTAGCGGGGGCACAGATACGCAGTATTTT	CASRPSGGTDTQYF
TRBV6-5	.	TRBJ1-2	.	TGTGCCAGCAGTTACCCCGGCGGTTATGGCTACACCTTC	CASSYPGGYGYTF
TRBV28	.	TRBJ2-7	.	TGTGCCAGCAGTTCAGAACCACCAGAGCAGTACTTC	CASSSEPPEQYF
TRBV20-1	.	TRBJ1-2	.	TGCAGTGCTAGTCCCACCGGGTTTAACTATGGCTACACCTTC	CSASPTGFNYGYTF
TRBV3-1/TRBV3-2	.	TRBJ2-7	.	TGTGCCAGCAGCCAAGGCCTAGTTACCGACGAGCAGTACTTC	CASSQGLVTDEQYF
TRBV28	.	TRBJ1-3	.	TGTGCCATCACGGACAGCGGTATGTTTAACACCATATATTTT	CAITDSGMFNTIYF
TRBV28	.	TRBJ1-2	.	TGTGCCAGCAGTTTATGGGGGGAGGGAAGCTATGGCTACACCTTC	CASSLWGEGSYGYTF
TRBV7-2	.	TRBJ1-6	.	TGTGCCAGCAGCTTAGGACGGGTTAATTCACCCCTCCACTTT	CASSLGRVNSPLHF
TRBV2	.	TRBJ1-1	.	TGTGCCAGCAGTGAAGCTCAGCAAGTAGGAGCTGAAGCTTTCTTT	CASSEAQQVGAEAFF
TRBV3-1/TRBV3-2	few	TRBJ1-3	.	TGTGCCAGCAGCCAAACGGGGTCTGGAAACACCATATATTTT	CASSQTGSGNTIYF
TRBV10-3	.	TRBJ1-5	.	TGTGCCACCAGACAGGCAAATAGCAATCAGCCCCAGCATTTT	CATRQANSNQPQHF